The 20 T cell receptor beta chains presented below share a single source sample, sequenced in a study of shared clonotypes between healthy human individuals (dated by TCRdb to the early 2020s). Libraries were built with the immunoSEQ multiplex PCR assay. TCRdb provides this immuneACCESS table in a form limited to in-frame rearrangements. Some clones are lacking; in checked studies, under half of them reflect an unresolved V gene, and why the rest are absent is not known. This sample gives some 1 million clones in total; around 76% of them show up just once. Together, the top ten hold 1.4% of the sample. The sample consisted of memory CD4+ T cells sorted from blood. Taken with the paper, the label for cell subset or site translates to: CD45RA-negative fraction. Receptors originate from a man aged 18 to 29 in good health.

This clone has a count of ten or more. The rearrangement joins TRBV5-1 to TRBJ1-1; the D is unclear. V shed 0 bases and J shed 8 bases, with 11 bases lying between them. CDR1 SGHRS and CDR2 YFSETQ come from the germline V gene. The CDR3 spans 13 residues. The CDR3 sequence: CASSLGAQEEAFF. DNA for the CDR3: TGCGCCAGCAGCTTGGGGGCCCAAGAGGAAGCTTTCTTT.

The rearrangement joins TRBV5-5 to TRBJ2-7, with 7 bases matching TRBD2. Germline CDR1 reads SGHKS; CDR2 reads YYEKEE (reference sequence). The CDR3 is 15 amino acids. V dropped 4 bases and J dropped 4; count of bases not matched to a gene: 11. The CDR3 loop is CASSISGGGIYEQYF. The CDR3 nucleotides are TGTGCCAGCAGCATATCTGGCGGGGGAATTTACGAGCAGTACTTC. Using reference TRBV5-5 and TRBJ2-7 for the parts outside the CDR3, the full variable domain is DAGVTQSPTHLIKTRGQQVTLRCSPISGHKSVSWYQQVLGQGPQFIFQYYEKEERGRGNFPDRFSARQFPNYSSELNVNALLLGDSALYLCASSISGGGIYEQYFGPGTRLTVT.

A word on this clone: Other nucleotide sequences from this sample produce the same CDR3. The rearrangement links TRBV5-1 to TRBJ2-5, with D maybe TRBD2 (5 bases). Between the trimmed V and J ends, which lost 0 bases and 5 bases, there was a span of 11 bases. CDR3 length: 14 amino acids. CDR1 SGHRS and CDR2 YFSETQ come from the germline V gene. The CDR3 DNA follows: TGCGCCAGCAGCTTGGATAGCCGCGGGGAGACCCAGTACTTC. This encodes CASSLDSRGETQYF.

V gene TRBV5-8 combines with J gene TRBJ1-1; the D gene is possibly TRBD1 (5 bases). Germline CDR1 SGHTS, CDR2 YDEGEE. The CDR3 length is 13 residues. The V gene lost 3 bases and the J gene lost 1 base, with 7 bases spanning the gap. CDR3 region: CASSSGQNTEAFF. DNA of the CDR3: TGTGCCAGCAGCTCTGGACAGAACACTGAAGCTTTCTTT.

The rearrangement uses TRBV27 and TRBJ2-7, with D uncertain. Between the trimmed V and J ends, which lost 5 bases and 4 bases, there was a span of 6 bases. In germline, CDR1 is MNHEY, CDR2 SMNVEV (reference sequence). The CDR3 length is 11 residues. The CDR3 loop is CASSDFYEQYF. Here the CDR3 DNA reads TGTGCCAGCAGTGATTTTTACGAGCAGTACTTC.

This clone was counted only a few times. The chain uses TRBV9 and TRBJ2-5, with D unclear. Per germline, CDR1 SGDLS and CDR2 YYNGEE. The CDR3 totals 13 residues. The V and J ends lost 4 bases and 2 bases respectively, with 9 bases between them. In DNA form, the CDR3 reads TGTGCCAGCAGCTTCGGTCCTCAAGAGACCCAGTACTTC. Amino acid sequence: CASSFGPQETQYF.

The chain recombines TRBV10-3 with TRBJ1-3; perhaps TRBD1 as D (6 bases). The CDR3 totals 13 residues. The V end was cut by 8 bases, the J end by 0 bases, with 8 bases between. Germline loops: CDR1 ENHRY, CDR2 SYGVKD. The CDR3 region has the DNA TGTGCCATCGGACAGAACTCTGGAAACACCATATATTTT. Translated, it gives CAIGQNSGNTIYF.

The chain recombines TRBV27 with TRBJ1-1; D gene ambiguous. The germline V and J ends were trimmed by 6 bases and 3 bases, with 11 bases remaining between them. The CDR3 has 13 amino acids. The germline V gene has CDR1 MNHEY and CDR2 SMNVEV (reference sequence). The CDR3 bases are TGTGCCAGCAGAGGCGGAACGTACACTGAAGCTTTCTTT. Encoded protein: CASRGGTYTEAFF.

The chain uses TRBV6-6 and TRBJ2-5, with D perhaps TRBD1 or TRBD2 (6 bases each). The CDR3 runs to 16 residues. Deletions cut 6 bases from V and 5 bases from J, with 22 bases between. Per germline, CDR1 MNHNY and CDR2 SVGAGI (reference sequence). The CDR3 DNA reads TGTGCCAGCAGAGCGGAAGAAATGCAGGGGAGGGAGACCCAGTACTTC. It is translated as CASRAEEMQGRETQYF.

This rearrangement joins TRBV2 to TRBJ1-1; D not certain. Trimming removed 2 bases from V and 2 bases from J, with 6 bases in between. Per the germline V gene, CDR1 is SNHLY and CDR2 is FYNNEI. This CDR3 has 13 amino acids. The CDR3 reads CASSEYRNTEAFF. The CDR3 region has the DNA TGTGCCAGCAGTGAATACAGAAACACTGAAGCTTTCTTT.

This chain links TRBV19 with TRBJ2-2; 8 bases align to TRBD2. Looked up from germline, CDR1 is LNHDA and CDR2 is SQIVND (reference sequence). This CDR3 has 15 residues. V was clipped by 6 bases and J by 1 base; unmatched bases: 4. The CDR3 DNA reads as TGTGCCAGTAGAGCGGGGGTACTGAACACCGGGGAGCTGTTTTTT. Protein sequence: CASRAGVLNTGELFF.

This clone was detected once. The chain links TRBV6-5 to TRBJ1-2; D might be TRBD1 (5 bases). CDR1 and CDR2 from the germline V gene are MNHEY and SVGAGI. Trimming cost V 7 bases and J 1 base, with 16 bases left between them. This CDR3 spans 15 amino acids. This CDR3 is CASTNGRGNNYGYTF. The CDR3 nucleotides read TGTGCCAGCACCAACGGAAGGGGCAATAACTATGGCTACACCTTC.

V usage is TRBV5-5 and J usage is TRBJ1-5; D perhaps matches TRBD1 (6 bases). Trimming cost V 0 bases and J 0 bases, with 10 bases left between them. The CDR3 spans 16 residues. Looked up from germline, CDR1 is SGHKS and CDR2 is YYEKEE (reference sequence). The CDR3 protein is CASSLETGFSNQPQHF. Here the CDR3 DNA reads TGTGCCAGCAGCTTGGAAACAGGGTTTAGCAATCAGCCCCAGCATTTT. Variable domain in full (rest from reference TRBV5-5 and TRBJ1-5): DAGVTQSPTHLIKTRGQQVTLRCSPISGHKSVSWYQQVLGQGPQFIFQYYEKEERGRGNFPDRFSARQFPNYSSELNVNALLLGDSALYLCASSLETGFSNQPQHFGDGTRLSIL.

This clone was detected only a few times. The CDR3 is CASSQANAGYQETQYF. Written as DNA, the CDR3 is TGCGCCAGCAGCCAAGCCAATGCAGGGTACCAAGAGACCCAGTACTTC. The genes are TRBV4-1 and TRBJ2-5; D is possibly TRBD1 (5 bases). The CDR3 is 16 residues long. Germline V lookup: CDR1 MGHRA, CDR2 YSYEKL. V gave up 1 base and J gave up 0 bases, with 12 bases separating them.

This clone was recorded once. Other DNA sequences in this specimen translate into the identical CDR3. This chain's CDR3 is CASSLGLDLDTQYF. The DNA for the CDR3 is TGCGCCAGCAGCTTGGGACTAGATTTAGATACGCAGTATTTT. This chain links TRBV5-1 with TRBJ2-3; tentative D call: TRBD2 (6 bases). Germline loops: CDR1 SGHRS, CDR2 YFSETQ. Trimming removed 0 bases from V and 5 bases from J, with 10 bases in between. The CDR3 sequence is 14 residues long.

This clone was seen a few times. The CDR3 DNA sequence: TGTGCCAGCAGTGAAACGGGGTTGGGCTACAATGAGCAGTTCTTC. Translating gives CASSETGLGYNEQFF. V is TRBV2 and J is TRBJ2-1; a weak D match, TRBD2 (5 bases). V lost 2 bases, J lost 3 bases, and 11 bases lay in between. The CDR3 has 15 amino acids. The germline V gene encodes CDR1 SNHLY and CDR2 FYNNEI. Variable domain in full (rest from reference TRBV2 and TRBJ2-1): EPEVTQTPSHQVTQMGQEVILRCVPISNHLYFYWYRQILGQKVEFLVSFYNNEISEKSEIFDDQFSVERPDGSNFTLKIRSTKLEDSAMYFCASSETGLGYNEQFFGPGTRLTVL.

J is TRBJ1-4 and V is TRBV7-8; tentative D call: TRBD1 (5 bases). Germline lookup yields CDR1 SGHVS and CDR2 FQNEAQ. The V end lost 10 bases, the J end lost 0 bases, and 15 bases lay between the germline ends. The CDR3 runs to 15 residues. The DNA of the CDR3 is TGTGCCACCTCTCGCCAGGGAGCAACTAATGAAAAACTGTTTTTT. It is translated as CATSRQGATNEKLFF.

In DNA, the CDR3 is TGTGCCAGCAGCTTCCGAGACAAGAACACTGAAGCTTTCTTT. Its translation: CASSFRDKNTEAFF. The V and J genes are TRBV7-9 and TRBJ1-1; D gene uncertain. V was shortened by 3 bases and J by 1 base, with 9 bases between the two germline ends. This CDR3 is 14 amino acids long. CDR1 is SEHNR, CDR2 FQNEAQ, per germline (reference sequence).

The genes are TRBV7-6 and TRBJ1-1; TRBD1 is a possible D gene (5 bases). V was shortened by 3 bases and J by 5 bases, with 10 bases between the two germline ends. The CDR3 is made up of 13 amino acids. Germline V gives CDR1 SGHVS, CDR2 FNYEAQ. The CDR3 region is CASSLGGGTEAFF. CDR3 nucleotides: TGTGCCAGCAGCTTGGGCGGGGGAACTGAAGCTTTCTTT.

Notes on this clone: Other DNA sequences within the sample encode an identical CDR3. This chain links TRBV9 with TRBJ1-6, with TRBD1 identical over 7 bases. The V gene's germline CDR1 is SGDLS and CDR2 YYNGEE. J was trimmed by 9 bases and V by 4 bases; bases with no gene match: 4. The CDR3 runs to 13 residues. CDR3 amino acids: CASSPGGRSPLHF. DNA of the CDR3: TGTGCCAGCAGCCCAGGGGGTCGTTCACCCCTCCACTTT.